This T cell receptor (beta chain) was recorded in a study of Graves' ophthalmopathy and Graves' hyperthyroidism. The wider study: Hyperthyroidism was classified as stable if no ophthalmopathy occurred within 18 months of follow-up. Overall study findings and caveats: Predictions made by the model for ophthalmopathy progression reached more than 55% sensitivity and about 72% specificity.

CDR3 size: 18 residues. Unmatched junction bases numbered 22, after V lost 6 bases and J lost 3 bases. The germline V gene has CDR1 DFQATT and CDR2 SNEGSKA (reference sequence). Investigators amplified TCR beta CDR3 regions from RNA transcripts. First-round RT-PCR with HTBI primers preceded a second-round multiplex PCR. TCRdb reanalysed the multiplex PCR reads using MiXCR and keeps one entry per CDR3 protein. The table records 1 million to 1.3 million distinct CDR3 sequences, about 36% of them present only once. This clonotype appeared many times. What it recognizes is unknown. The receptor comes from an adult man with Graves' hyperthyroidism. J is TRBJ1-1 and V is TRBV20-1; 7 bases fit TRBD1. Sequencing used peripheral blood or thyroid tissue (not recorded which). The CDR3 region has the DNA TGCAGTGCCCTCATCTCCGAGACAGGGTTTGGACGTTACACTGAAGCTTTCTTT. This translates into CSALISETGFGRYTEAFF.